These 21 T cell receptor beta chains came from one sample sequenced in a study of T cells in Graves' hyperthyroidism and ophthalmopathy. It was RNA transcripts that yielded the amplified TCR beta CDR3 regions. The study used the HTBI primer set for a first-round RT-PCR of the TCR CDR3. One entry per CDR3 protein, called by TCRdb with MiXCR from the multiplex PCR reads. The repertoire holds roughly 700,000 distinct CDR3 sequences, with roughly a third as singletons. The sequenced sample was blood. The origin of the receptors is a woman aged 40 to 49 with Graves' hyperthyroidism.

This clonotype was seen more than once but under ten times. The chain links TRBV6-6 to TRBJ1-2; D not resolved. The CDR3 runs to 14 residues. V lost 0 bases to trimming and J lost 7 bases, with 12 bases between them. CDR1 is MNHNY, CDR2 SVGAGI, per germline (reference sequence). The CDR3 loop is CASSYSERVGGYTF. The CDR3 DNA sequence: TGTGCCAGCAGTTACTCGGAAAGGGTGGGTGGCTACACCTTC.

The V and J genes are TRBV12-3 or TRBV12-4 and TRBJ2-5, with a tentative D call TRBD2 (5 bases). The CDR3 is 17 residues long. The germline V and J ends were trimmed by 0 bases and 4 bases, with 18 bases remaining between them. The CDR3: CASSLARLVGVGETQYF. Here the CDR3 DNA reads TGTGCCAGCAGTTTAGCGCGGCTAGTGGGAGTGGGAGAGACCCAGTACTTC.

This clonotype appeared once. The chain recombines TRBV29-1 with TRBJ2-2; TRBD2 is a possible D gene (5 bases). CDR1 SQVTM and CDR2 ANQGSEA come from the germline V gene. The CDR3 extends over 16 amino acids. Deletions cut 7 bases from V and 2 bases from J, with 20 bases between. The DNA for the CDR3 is TGCAGCGGCCCAGATGTGAGGAGGCTTAACACCGGGGAGCTGTTTTTT. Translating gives CSGPDVRRLNTGELFF.

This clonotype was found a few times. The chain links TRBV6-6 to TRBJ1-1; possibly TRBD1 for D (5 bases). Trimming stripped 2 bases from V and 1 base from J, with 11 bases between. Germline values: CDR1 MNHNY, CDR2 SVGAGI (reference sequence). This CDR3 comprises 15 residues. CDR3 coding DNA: TGTGCCAGCAGTTACCCAGGGAATTGGAACACTGAAGCTTTCTTT. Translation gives CASSYPGNWNTEAFF.

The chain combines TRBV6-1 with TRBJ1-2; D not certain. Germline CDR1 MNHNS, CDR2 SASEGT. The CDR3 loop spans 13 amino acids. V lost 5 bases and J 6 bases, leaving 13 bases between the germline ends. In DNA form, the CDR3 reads TGTGCCAGCAGTCCAGGAGTGGGAAATGGCTACACCTTC. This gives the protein CASSPGVGNGYTF.

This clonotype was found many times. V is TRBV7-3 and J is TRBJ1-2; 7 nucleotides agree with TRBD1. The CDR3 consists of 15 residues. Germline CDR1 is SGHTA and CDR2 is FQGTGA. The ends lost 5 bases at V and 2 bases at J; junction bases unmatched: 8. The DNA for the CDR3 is TGTGCCAGCAGCCCAGACTCGGACAGGAACTATGGCTACACCTTC. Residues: CASSPDSDRNYGYTF.

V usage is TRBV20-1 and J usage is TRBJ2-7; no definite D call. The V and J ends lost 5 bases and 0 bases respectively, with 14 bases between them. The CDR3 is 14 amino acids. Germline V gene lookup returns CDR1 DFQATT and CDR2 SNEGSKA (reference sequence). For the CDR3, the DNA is TGCAGTGCTCCTGCGACACCAAGCTCCTACGAGCAGTACTTC. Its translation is CSAPATPSSYEQYF.

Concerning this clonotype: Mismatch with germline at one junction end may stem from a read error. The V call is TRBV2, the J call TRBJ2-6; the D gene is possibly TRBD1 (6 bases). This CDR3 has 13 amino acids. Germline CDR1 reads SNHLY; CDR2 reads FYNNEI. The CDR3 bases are TGTGCCAGCAGCGTCCAAGGGGGCAACGTCCTGACTTTC. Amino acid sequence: CASSVQGGNVLTF.

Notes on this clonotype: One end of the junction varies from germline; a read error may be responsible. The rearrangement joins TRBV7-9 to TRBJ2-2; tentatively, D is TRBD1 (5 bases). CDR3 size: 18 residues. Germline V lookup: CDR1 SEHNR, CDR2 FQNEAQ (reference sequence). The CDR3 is CASSQDLAGLGWGGELFF. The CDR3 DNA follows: TGCGCCAGCAGCCAAGATTTAGCAGGGTTGGGTTGGGGCGGGGAGCTGTTTTTT.

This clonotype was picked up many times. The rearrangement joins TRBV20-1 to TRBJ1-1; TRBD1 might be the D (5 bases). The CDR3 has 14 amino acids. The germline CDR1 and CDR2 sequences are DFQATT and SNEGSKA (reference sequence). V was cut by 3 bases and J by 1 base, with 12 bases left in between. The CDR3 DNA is TGCAGTGCTAGTGCAGGGTCGGAGAACACTGAAGCTTTCTTT. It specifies CSASAGSENTEAFF.

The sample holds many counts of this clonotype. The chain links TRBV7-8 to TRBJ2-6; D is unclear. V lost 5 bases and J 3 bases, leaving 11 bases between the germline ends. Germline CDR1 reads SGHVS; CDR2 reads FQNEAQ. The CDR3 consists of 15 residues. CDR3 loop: CASSLALGGANVLTF. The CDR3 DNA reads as TGTGCCAGCAGCCTCGCGTTGGGTGGGGCCAACGTCCTGACTTTC.

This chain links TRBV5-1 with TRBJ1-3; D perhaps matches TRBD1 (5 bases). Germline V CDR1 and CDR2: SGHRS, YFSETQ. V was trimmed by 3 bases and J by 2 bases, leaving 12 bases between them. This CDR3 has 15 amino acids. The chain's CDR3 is CASSSRDAPGNTIYF. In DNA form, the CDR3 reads TGCGCCAGCAGCTCCCGGGACGCTCCTGGAAACACCATATATTTT.

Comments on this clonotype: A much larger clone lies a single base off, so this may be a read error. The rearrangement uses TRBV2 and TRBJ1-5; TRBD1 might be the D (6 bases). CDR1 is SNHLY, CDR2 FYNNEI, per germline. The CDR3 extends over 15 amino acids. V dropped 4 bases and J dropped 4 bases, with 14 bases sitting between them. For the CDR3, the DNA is TGTGCCAGCAGTGTTTGGGGGGGCGGTAATCAGCCCCAGCATTTT. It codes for CASSVWGGGNQPQHF.

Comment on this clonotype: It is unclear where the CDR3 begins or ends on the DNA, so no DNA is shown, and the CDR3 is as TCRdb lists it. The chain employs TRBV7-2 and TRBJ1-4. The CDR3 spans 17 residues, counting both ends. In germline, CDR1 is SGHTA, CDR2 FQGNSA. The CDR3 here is CASSLMGSVRGNEKLFF.

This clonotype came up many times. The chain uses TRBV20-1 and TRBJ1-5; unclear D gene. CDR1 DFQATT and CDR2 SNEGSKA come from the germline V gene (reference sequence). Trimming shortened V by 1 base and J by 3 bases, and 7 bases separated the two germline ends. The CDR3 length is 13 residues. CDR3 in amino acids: CSARADINQPQHF. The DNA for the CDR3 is TGCAGTGCTAGAGCCGACATCAATCAGCCCCAGCATTTT.

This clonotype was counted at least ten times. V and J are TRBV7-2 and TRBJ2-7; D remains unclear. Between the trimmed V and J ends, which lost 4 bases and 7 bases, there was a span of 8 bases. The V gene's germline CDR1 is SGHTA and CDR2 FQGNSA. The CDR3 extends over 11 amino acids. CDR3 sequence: CASSYTKEQYF. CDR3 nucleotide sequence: TGTGCCAGCAGCTACACGAAAGAGCAGTACTTC.

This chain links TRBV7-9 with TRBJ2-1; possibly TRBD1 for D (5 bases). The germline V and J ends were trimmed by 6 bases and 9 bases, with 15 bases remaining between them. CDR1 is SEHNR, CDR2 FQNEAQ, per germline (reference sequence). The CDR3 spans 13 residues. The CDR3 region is CASRGIQVTEQFF. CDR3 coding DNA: TGTGCCAGCAGGGGAATACAGGTTACTGAGCAGTTCTTC. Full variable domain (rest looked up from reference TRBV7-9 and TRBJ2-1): DTGVSQNPRHKITKRGQNVTFRCDPISEHNRLYWYRQTLGQGPEFLTYFQNEAQLEKSRLLSDRFSAERPKGSFSTLEIQRTEQGDSAMYLCASRGIQVTEQFFGPGTRLTVL.

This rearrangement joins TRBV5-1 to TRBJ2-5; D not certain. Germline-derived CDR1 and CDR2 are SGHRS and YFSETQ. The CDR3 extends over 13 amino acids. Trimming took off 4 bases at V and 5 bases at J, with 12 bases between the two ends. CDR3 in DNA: TGCGCCAGCAGCACAGAGGCTCGTGAGACCCAGTACTTC. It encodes CASSTEARETQYF.

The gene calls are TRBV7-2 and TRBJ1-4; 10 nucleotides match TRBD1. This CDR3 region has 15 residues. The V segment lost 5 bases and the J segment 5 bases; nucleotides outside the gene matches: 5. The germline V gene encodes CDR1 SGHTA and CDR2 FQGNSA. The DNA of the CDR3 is TGTGCCAGCAGCGTTCCGGGACAGGGGAATGAAAAACTGTTTTTT. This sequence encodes CASSVPGQGNEKLFF.

CDR3: CASSIPDSGNTIYF. Here the CDR3 DNA reads TGTGCCAGTAGTATCCCCGACAGCGGAAACACCATATATTTT. The genes are TRBV19 and TRBJ1-3; D perhaps matches TRBD1 (5 bases). The length of the CDR3 is 14 residues. Trimming shortened V by 3 bases and J by 4 bases, and 10 bases separated the two germline ends. Germline CDR1 reads LNHDA; CDR2 reads SQIVND (reference sequence).

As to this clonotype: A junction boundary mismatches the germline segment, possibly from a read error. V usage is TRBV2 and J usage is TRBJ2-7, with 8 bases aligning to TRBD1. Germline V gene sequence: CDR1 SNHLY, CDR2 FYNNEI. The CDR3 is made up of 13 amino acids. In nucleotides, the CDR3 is TGTGCCAGCAGTCGGGACAGGAACTACGGGCAGTACTTC. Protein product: CASSRDRNYGQYF.